This T cell receptor beta chain was captured by sequencing in a study of Graves' ophthalmopathy and Graves' hyperthyroidism. Lactation, pregnancy, uncontrolled infections and other autoimmune diseases were all grounds for excluding patients. For repertoire sequencing, the TCR beta CDR3 regions were amplified from RNA transcripts. First-round RT-PCR with HTBI primers preceded a second-round multiplex PCR. MiXCR was run by TCRdb on the multiplex PCR reads, yielding one entry per CDR3 protein. Of over a million distinct CDR3 sequences listed, 35% to 40% are singletons. CDR3 length: 14 residues. Deletions cut 7 bases from V and 5 bases from J, with 17 bases between. The germline V gene has CDR1 SGHTA and CDR2 FQGNSA. This clonotype was observed a handful of times.

This sequence joins TRBV7-2 and TRBJ2-5, with TRBD1 as a possible D gene (5 bases). Sequenced input: peripheral blood or thyroid tissue (not recorded which). This clonotype was sampled from an adult man with Graves' hyperthyroidism. The CDR3 sequence: CASNSGYSGETQYF. In DNA form, the CDR3 reads TGTGCCAGCAATTCAGGGTATAGTGGGGAGACCCAGTACTTC.